The rows below give T cell receptor beta chains drawn from one sample of a study of CD4 T cells in relation to SARS-CoV-2 and coronaviruses. Using immunoSEQ multiplex PCR, the repertoire was profiled, and TCRdb retains in-frame clones only, with some absent. The sample has around 37,000 clones, approximately 83% seen once. The sample taken for sequencing was memory CD4+ T cells from PBMCs. These receptors were obtained from an adult with COVID-19. CDR3s include the opening cysteine and the closing phenylalanine or tryptophan.

j_gene,len,v_gene,CDR3aa
TRBJ1-1,13,TRBV27,CASSPIEDTEAFF
TRBJ2-5,12,TRBV27,CASSPGLETQYF
TRBJ2-3,14,TRBV27,CASSSAVITDTQYF
TRBJ2-1,16,TRBV3-1/TRBV3-2,CASSQTGGYPYNEQFF
TRBJ1-2,15,TRBV24-1,CATSDTTGTGYGYTF
TRBJ1-2,15,TRBV4-1,CASSQQDSFNYGYTF
TRBJ2-2,19,TRBV21-1,CASSKEESTNQLHTGELFF
TRBJ2-5,16,TRBV28,CASSFSAGGRLETQYF
TRBJ2-7,14,TRBV7-9,CASSPSGSSYEQYF
TRBJ2-1,17,TRBV28,CASSLGTRTRTENEQFF
TRBJ1-2,14,TRBV6-6,CASSYPTGEKGYTF
TRBJ2-1,14,TRBV7-3,CASSLGLAEGEQFF
TRBJ2-7,16,TRBV11-2,CASSLDLAGVTYEQYF
TRBJ1-6,13,TRBV18,CASSQGSHSPLHF
TRBJ2-7,13,TRBV6-5,CASTLNGGFQQYF
TRBJ2-1,16,TRBV6-6,CASSYSTGTPYNEQFF
TRBJ2-3,16,TRBV27,CASSLQSGTTADTQYF
TRBJ2-1,18,TRBV28,CASTVLGLAESSYNEQFF
TRBJ2-5,15,TRBV6-5,CASSRWTLYQETQYF
TRBJ2-7,14,TRBV30,CAWSAGGIGYEQYF
TRBJ1-6,14,TRBV5-1,CASSLESPNSPLHF
TRBJ2-7,15,TRBV9,CASSVGGRSSYEQYF
TRBJ1-1,14,TRBV19,CASSVTGPGTEAFF
TRBJ2-5,11,TRBV5-1,CASSSTGTQYF
TRBJ2-7,16,TRBV6-1,CASSETSPGRSYEQYF
TRBJ1-1,13,TRBV19,CASSASGNTEAFF
TRBJ2-1,17,TRBV4-2,CASSQSIGSVSYNEQFF
TRBJ2-7,16,TRBV5-1,CASSPYQGVGSDEQYF
TRBJ1-5,16,TRBV7-8,CASSSTRDKSNQPQHF
TRBJ2-5,11,TRBV10-3,CAIGREETQYF
TRBJ2-7,17,TRBV23-1,CASSQAIGGLDFYEQYF
TRBJ2-1,11,TRBV6-1,CASSEQAEQFF
TRBJ2-6,15,TRBV10-3,CAIRDSVSGANVLTF
TRBJ2-7,15,TRBV7-3,CASSRLAGDHYEQYF
TRBJ2-3,16,TRBV4-2,CASSQGASGREDTQYF
TRBJ1-5,16,TRBV30,CAWSNRGAGAGQPQHF
TRBJ2-3,12,TRBV12-3/TRBV12-4,CASSGSFDTQYF
TRBJ1-3,16,TRBV9,CASSGRQGLSGNTIYF
TRBJ1-6,15,TRBV10-3,CAISETDRENSPLHF
TRBJ2-5,15,TRBV5-1,CASSLEGSLPETQYF
TRBJ1-5,15,TRBV6-5,CASSSRDGYNQPQHF
TRBJ2-1,15,TRBV5-1,CASSKGLAGGYEQFF
TRBJ2-2,16,TRBV11-3,CASSSGTSTFTGELFF
TRBJ2-3,12,TRBV12-2,CASRPHPDTQYF
TRBJ2-1,13,TRBV6-4,CASSASESNEQFF
TRBJ1-4,15,TRBV19,CASILADRGVEKLFF
TRBJ1-1,13,TRBV12-3/TRBV12-4,CASGVGRGTEAFF
TRBJ2-5,19,TRBV11-2,CASSTSRQPPPAKRASQYF
TRBJ1-6,14,TRBV6-5,CASILGDVNSPLHF
TRBJ1-5,14,TRBV27,CASNPTGGNQPQHF
TRBJ2-2,18,TRBV5-1,CASTSPQPGGIWTGELFF
TRBJ2-1,16,TRBV7-3,CASSTTPFTTYNEQFF
TRBJ1-5,12,TRBV15,CATSGGWQPQHF
TRBJ2-5,17,TRBV12-2,CASRLARELAGQETQYF
TRBJ2-1,14,TRBV18,CASSPASEYNEQFF
TRBJ1-2,13,TRBV19,CASSERDRARYTF
TRBJ2-5,15,TRBV9,CASSVSGRAQETQYF
TRBJ2-7,17,TRBV30,CAWRSTSGRPSSYEQYF
TRBJ2-5,13,TRBV12-3/TRBV12-4,CASSTPLEETQYF